These T cell receptor beta chains were read from a single sample in a study of T cell repertoires in ileal Crohn's disease. Assay used: immunoSEQ multiplex PCR; TCRdb lists only in-frame clones, some missing. Here the sample spans roughly 11,000 clones, under 80% being singletons. The material sequenced was ileal tissue. Receptors were obtained from an adult with Crohn's disease. Each CDR3 is given with its conserved first and last residue. A D gene is named only where the DNA matches it firmly. Rows may omit the clone size; those that give it use once, few, many or a size class.

v_call	clone_size	j_call	d_call	cdr3_aa	cdr3_nt
TRBV4-1	.	TRBJ2-1	TRBD2	CASSRTSGGAFSYNEQFF	TGCGCCAGCAGCCGGACTAGCGGGGGGGCCTTTAGCTACAATGAGCAGTTCTTC
TRBV18	.	TRBJ2-7	.	CASSPNRLTDEQYF	TGTGCCAGCTCACCCAATCGCCTGACAGACGAGCAGTACTTC
TRBV6-5	.	TRBJ2-5	TRBD2	CASSYSGGGETQYF	TGTGCCAGCAGTTACTCGGGGGGAGGGGAGACCCAGTACTTC
TRBV7-9	.	TRBJ2-3	TRBD2	CASSLSWTSGGPRF	TGTGCCAGCAGCTTATCCTGGACTAGCGGGGGCCCCCGATTT
TRBV5-1	few	TRBJ1-4	TRBD1	CASSLSLGTGEKLFF	TGCGCCAGCAGCCTCTCCCTCGGGACAGGGGAAAAACTGTTTTTT
TRBV27	.	TRBJ2-7	TRBD1	CASSPDRGVREQYF	TGTGCCAGCAGTCCGGACAGGGGGGTTAGGGAGCAGTACTTC
TRBV5-1	once	TRBJ1-3	TRBD1	CASSPLRTGKEWGNTIYF	TGCGCCAGCAGCCCCCTCCGGACAGGGAAAGAGTGGGGAAACACCATATATTTT
TRBV7-9	.	TRBJ2-3	TRBD2	CASNSGGRATDTQYF	TGTGCCAGCAACTCCGGGGGGAGGGCCACCGATACGCAGTATTTT
TRBV6-5	.	TRBJ2-6	.	CASRFYSGANVLTF	TGTGCCAGCAGGTTTTACTCTGGGGCCAACGTCCTGACTTTC
TRBV10-1	.	TRBJ1-5	.	CASQGNGGNQPQHF	TGCGCCAGCCAGGGAAATGGGGGCAATCAGCCCCAGCATTTT
TRBV6-4	.	TRBJ1-2	.	CASSNTGKGGYTF	TGTGCCAGCAGTAACACTGGGAAGGGGGGCTACACCTTC
TRBV6-1	.	TRBJ2-7	TRBD1	CASSEATGTAYEQYF	TGTGCCAGCAGTGAGGCGACGGGGACAGCATACGAGCAGTACTTC
TRBV7-8	once	TRBJ1-4	TRBD1	CASSYRTGLNEKLFF	TGTGCCAGCAGCTACCGGACAGGGCTTAATGAAAAACTGTTTTTT
TRBV29-1	few	TRBJ2-7	.	CSVTITGTYYEQYF	TGCAGCGTTACCATCACCGGGACTTACTACGAGCAGTACTTC
TRBV2	.	TRBJ2-7	TRBD2	CASSRGGGREQYF	TGTGCCAGCTCCCGGGGGGGCGGTCGCGAGCAGTACTTC
TRBV6-6	.	TRBJ1-1	TRBD1	CASNVSPGQGTEAFF	TGTGCCAGCAACGTAAGCCCGGGACAGGGAACTGAAGCTTTCTTT
TRBV7-8	.	TRBJ1-2	.	CASSPRTFSYGYTF	TGTGCCAGCAGCCCTCGGACATTTAGCTATGGCTACACCTTC
TRBV27	.	TRBJ1-1	.	CASSLFGEIGTEAFF	TGTGCCAGCAGTTTATTTGGGGAGATAGGCACTGAAGCTTTCTTT